This T cell receptor beta chain was profiled in a study of shared clonotypes between healthy human individuals. Investigators divided CD4+ cells into CD45RA+ naive and CD45RA-negative memory subsets. The CDR3 loop spans 14 amino acids. The ends lost 5 bases at V and 8 bases at J; junction bases unmatched: 8. Germline CDR1 reads SGHNT; CDR2 reads YENEEA. Authors' methods: ImmunoSEQ yielded junction-only sequences lacking quality scores, so filtering differed. TCRdb keeps only in-frame clones here, not all; method: immunoSEQ multiplex PCR. V, J and clone size derive from that table, while D and trimming were established from the DNA sequence. There are more than 2 million clones in the sample; about 95% occur only once, and under 0.15% lies in the top ten. Study-wide results and limits: Four donors showed sharing of around 5% of naive CD4 clonotypes. A generally larger estimated richness was seen in naive subsets than in memory subsets.

To note about this clone: The target antigen is unknown.

The receptor's source is a young man in good health. Sequencing was performed on naive CD4+ T cells sorted from blood. The subset is: CD45RA+ positively selected. The chain links TRBV11-3 to TRBJ2-1, with 8 bases that match TRBD2. The CDR3 bases are TGTGCCAGCAGCCCCAGCGGGAGTAGCGATGAGCAGTTCTTC. Translation gives CASSPSGSSDEQFF. Full variable domain (remainder filled in from reference TRBV11-3 and TRBJ2-1): EAGVVQSPRYKIIEKKQPVAFWCNPISGHNTLYWYLQNLGQGPELLIRYENEEAVDDSQLPKDRFSAERLKGVDSTLKIQPAELGDSAVYLCASSPSGSSDEQFFGPGTRLTVL.